The 24 T cell receptor beta chains listed next were all sequenced from one sample in a study of shared clonotypes between healthy human individuals. Profiling relied on immunoSEQ multiplex PCR, and the TCRdb table lists in-frame clones only, not all of them. The data contain over a million clones, about 80% of them singletons. The sample consisted of memory CD4+ T cells from PBMCs. Subset in this sample: CD45RA-negative fraction. Receptors were obtained from a man aged 18 to 29 in good health. Some clones in this sample may be carry-over from other donors' samples.

This chain joins TRBV29-1 and TRBJ2-7; 7 bases are a match to TRBD1. V was pared by 5 bases and J by 3 bases, with 7 bases of the junction left unmatched. Germline V gene sequence: CDR1 SQVTM, CDR2 ANQGSEA. The CDR3 has 13 amino acids. The CDR3 DNA follows: TGCAGCGTTTCCGGGACAGAGTTCTACGAGCAGTACTTC. Protein sequence: CSVSGTEFYEQYF.

The V and J genes are TRBV7-2 and TRBJ1-3; 10 nucleotides agree with TRBD1. With 4 bases clipped from V and 5 bases from J, the junction kept 5 bases outside the gene matches. The germline V gene encodes CDR1 SGHTA and CDR2 FQGNSA. The CDR3 length is 15 residues. The CDR3 spells CASSSKDRGRNTIYF. The DNA for the CDR3 is TGTGCCAGCAGCTCGAAGGACAGGGGGAGAAACACCATATATTTT.

V and J are TRBV9 and TRBJ2-1, with 8 bases identical to TRBD1. Germline V lookup: CDR1 SGDLS, CDR2 YYNGEE. V gave up 1 base and J gave up 8 bases; unmatched junction bases: 5. CDR3 length: 14 residues. CDR3 bases: TGTGCCAGCAGCGTACAGGGGGCATCGGATGAGCAGTTCTTC. Translating gives CASSVQGASDEQFF.

The CDR3 sequence is CASSAIPGRGNTEAFF. CDR3 in DNA: TGTGCCAGCTCAGCCATCCCGGGCCGAGGGAACACTGAAGCTTTCTTT. The gene calls are TRBV18 and TRBJ1-1; no clear D gene. V lost 5 bases and J 1 base, leaving 17 bases between the germline ends. This CDR3 is 16 amino acids long. Germline CDR1 is KGHSH and CDR2 is LQKENI.

The chain joins TRBV5-1 to TRBJ2-7, with 9 bases fitting TRBD2. In germline, CDR1 is SGHRS, CDR2 YFSETQ. The length of the CDR3 is 14 residues. V gave up 1 base and J gave up 5 bases; unmatched junction bases: 4. The CDR3 nucleotides are TGCGCCAGCAGCTTGTCGGCTAGCGGGAACGAGCAGTACTTC. Translating it yields CASSLSASGNEQYF. The whole variable domain, filled in from reference TRBV5-1 and TRBJ2-7, reads KAGVTQTPRYLIKTRGQQVTLSCSPISGHRSVSWYQQTPGQGLQFLFEYFSETQRNKGNFPGRFSGRQFSNSRSEMNVSTLELGDSALYLCASSLSASGNEQYFGPGTRLTVT.

The chain is built from TRBV28 and TRBJ1-4, with 9 bases fitting TRBD1. Trimming cost V 9 bases and J 5 bases; bases outside gene matches: 1. This CDR3 is 12 amino acids long. Germline CDR1 and CDR2: MDHEN and SYDVKM. The CDR3 reads CASGTGNEKLFF. The DNA for the CDR3 is TGTGCCAGTGGGACAGGGAATGAAAAACTGTTTTTT. The complete variable domain, with remaining parts taken from reference TRBV28 and TRBJ1-4, reads DVKVTQSSRYLVKRTGEKVFLECVQDMDHENMFWYRQDPGLGLRLIYFSYDVKMKEKGDIPEGYSVSREKKERFSLILESASTNQTSMYLCASGTGNEKLFFGSGTQLSVL.

This clone has a handful of counts. This specimen includes other DNA sequences encoding the same CDR3. This chain connects TRBV18 to TRBJ1-1; the D gene is possibly TRBD1 (6 bases). This CDR3 is built from 15 residues. V was shortened by 5 bases and J by 5 bases, with 18 bases between the two germline ends. The V gene's germline CDR1 is KGHSH and CDR2 LQKENI. CDR3 region: CASSFQGRGGTEAFF. The CDR3 DNA reads TGTGCCAGCTCATTCCAAGGGCGAGGGGGTACTGAAGCTTTCTTT.

The rearrangement joins TRBV4-1 to TRBJ2-5; 7 nucleotides agree with TRBD1. CDR1 and CDR2 from the germline V gene are MGHRA and YSYEKL. J gave up 5 bases and V 1 base, and 7 bases lay outside the gene matches. CDR3 size: 15 residues. The CDR3 region has the DNA TGCGCCAGCAGCCAAGCCTCGACAGGGTGGGAGACCCAGTACTTC. This translates into CASSQASTGWETQYF.

This clone was seen at least ten times. The rearrangement uses TRBV11-2 and TRBJ1-1; D remains ambiguous. The CDR3 has 15 residues. In germline, CDR1 is SGHAT, CDR2 FQNNGV. Trimming stripped 5 bases from V and 1 base from J, with 14 bases between. DNA of the CDR3: TGTGCCAGCAGCCCCAGTTGGGCGGCGAACACTGAAGCTTTCTTT. As protein: CASSPSWAANTEAFF.

A note on this clone: The sample contains more than one DNA sequence encoding this CDR3. The chain employs TRBV5-1 and TRBJ2-5, with D perhaps matching TRBD1 (6 bases). Per the germline V gene, CDR1 is SGHRS and CDR2 is YFSETQ. This CDR3 comprises 13 residues. V was cut by 4 bases and J by 2 bases, with 9 bases left in between. The CDR3 coding sequence is TGCGCCAGCAGCCGGACAGAACAAGAGACCCAGTACTTC. This sequence encodes CASSRTEQETQYF.

This rearrangement joins TRBV5-1 to TRBJ2-5, with D perhaps TRBD2 (7 bases). From germline, CDR1 is SGHRS and CDR2 YFSETQ. V lost 1 base and J 4 bases, leaving 20 bases between the germline ends. The CDR3 runs to 17 residues. Written as DNA, the CDR3 is TGCGCCAGCAGCTTGTTGTTGGGGAGGGGGTCGTCAGAGACCCAGTACTTC. It translates to CASSLLLGRGSSETQYF.

The CDR3 bases are TGTGCCAGCAGCCTACAGTCCGGGGCCAACGTCCTGACTTTC. Its protein is CASSLQSGANVLTF. The chain carries TRBV9 and TRBJ2-6; D is unresolved. This CDR3 is 14 amino acids long. CDR1 and CDR2 from the germline V gene are SGDLS and YYNGEE. The germline V and J ends were trimmed by 4 bases and 4 bases, with 9 bases remaining between them.

This clone has only one observation. J is TRBJ1-1 and V is TRBV18; D is undetermined. The V and J ends lost 3 bases and 2 bases respectively, with 16 bases between them. Germline V CDR1 and CDR2: KGHSH, LQKENI. This CDR3 comprises 16 residues. The CDR3 loop is CASSPPSRTENTEAFF. The CDR3 DNA reads TGTGCCAGCTCACCCCCCTCCAGGACGGAAAACACTGAAGCTTTCTTT.

The genes are TRBV9 and TRBJ2-1; 7 nucleotides align to TRBD2. The CDR3 runs to 15 residues. The germline V gene encodes CDR1 SGDLS and CDR2 YYNGEE. V lost 3 bases to trimming and J lost 5 bases; unmatched junction nucleotides: 8. The CDR3, as DNA: TGTGCCAGCAGCGCGTCGGGGGGAGAAGACAATGAGCAGTTCTTC. It is translated as CASSASGGEDNEQFF.

The rearrangement links TRBV28 to TRBJ2-1; TRBD2 aligns across 7 bases. Germline loops: CDR1 MDHEN, CDR2 SYDVKM. V trimming: 8 bases; J trimming: 5 bases; junction bases outside the gene matches: 3. CDR3 size: 12 residues. CDR3 bases: TGTGCCAGCGCGGGGGACCACAATGAGCAGTTCTTC. Its protein is CASAGDHNEQFF.

V gene TRBV15 combines with J gene TRBJ1-1, with 10 bases matching TRBD1. The junction had 22 bases not matched to a gene; V was cut back by 6 bases and J by 12 bases. Germline V CDR1 and CDR2: LNHNV, YYDKDF (reference sequence). There are 17 residues in the CDR3. CDR3 amino acids: CATRRPGPGQGPRGPFF. CDR3 sequence (DNA): TGTGCCACCAGAAGGCCCGGCCCGGGACAGGGGCCCCGAGGGCCTTTCTTT.

The chain has TRBV6-6 and TRBJ2-7, with D unclear. Trimming removed 5 bases at V and 3 bases at J, with 11 bases between. Germline lookup yields CDR1 MNHNY and CDR2 SVGAGI (reference sequence). CDR3 size: 13 residues. The CDR3 DNA reads TGTGCCAGCAGTGTGTCAACTAACTACGAGCAGTACTTC. As protein: CASSVSTNYEQYF.

This clone has a handful of counts. The chain carries TRBV28 and TRBJ2-7; the match to TRBD2 covers 9 bases. CDR1 MDHEN and CDR2 SYDVKM come from the germline V gene. This CDR3 spans 15 amino acids. V shed 2 bases and J 4 bases; nucleotides not matched to a gene: 6. The CDR3 nucleotides read TGTGCCAGCAGTTTACTGCGGGAGGGCCTTTACGAGCAGTACTTC. This gives the protein CASSLLREGLYEQYF.

V gene TRBV13 combines with J gene TRBJ1-2, with D possibly matching TRBD1 (6 bases). CDR1 is PRHDT, CDR2 FYEKMQ, per germline (reference sequence). The CDR3 has 17 amino acids. V was cut by 4 bases and J by 1 base, with 19 bases left in between. CDR3 residues: CASSSLGEQGGNYGYTF. CDR3 in DNA: TGTGCCAGCAGCTCCCTAGGAGAACAGGGAGGTAACTATGGCTACACCTTC.

V usage is TRBV2 and J usage is TRBJ1-1; tentatively, D is TRBD1 (5 bases). The germline V gene has CDR1 SNHLY and CDR2 FYNNEI. V was trimmed by 7 bases and J by 5 bases, leaving 17 bases between them. The CDR3 is made up of 14 amino acids. CDR3 sequence (DNA): TGTGCCAGCATATTAGGGGTAGGGCCAACTGAAGCTTTCTTT. Translating gives CASILGVGPTEAFF.

The chain combines TRBV7-9 with TRBJ2-1, with 10 bases identical to TRBD1. CDR3 length: 14 amino acids. Trimming cost V 3 bases and J 8 bases; bases outside gene matches: 4. The germline V gene has CDR1 SEHNR and CDR2 FQNEAQ (reference sequence). In DNA form, the CDR3 reads TGTGCCAGCAGCTTGGGACAGGGGATGGATGAGCAGTTCTTC. Amino acid sequence: CASSLGQGMDEQFF. Supplemented by reference TRBV7-9 and TRBJ2-1, the full variable domain reads DTGVSQNPRHKITKRGQNVTFRCDPISEHNRLYWYRQTLGQGPEFLTYFQNEAQLEKSRLLSDRFSAERPKGSFSTLEIQRTEQGDSAMYLCASSLGQGMDEQFFGPGTRLTVL.

This clone was picked up one time. The V and J genes are TRBV2 and TRBJ1-1, with D maybe TRBD1 (6 bases). The CDR3 has 14 amino acids. Looked up from germline, CDR1 is SNHLY and CDR2 is FYNNEI. The V end lost 5 bases, the J end lost 1 base, and 11 bases lay between the germline ends. Written as DNA, the CDR3 is TGTGCCAGCAGTTCCACAGGGAAGAACACTGAAGCTTTCTTT. This codes for CASSSTGKNTEAFF. Together with reference TRBV2 and TRBJ1-1, the CDR3 gives the full variable domain: EPEVTQTPSHQVTQMGQEVILRCVPISNHLYFYWYRQILGQKVEFLVSFYNNEISEKSEIFDDQFSVERPDGSNFTLKIRSTKLEDSAMYFCASSSTGKNTEAFFGQGTRLTVV.

This chain uses TRBV28 with TRBJ1-4; no clear D gene. CDR3 length: 12 amino acids. The germline V gene encodes CDR1 MDHEN and CDR2 SYDVKM. V was clipped by 2 bases and J by 9 bases, with 7 bases between them. The CDR3 loop reads CASSLVGQKLFF. The CDR3 DNA is TGTGCCAGCAGTTTAGTAGGGCAAAAACTGTTTTTT. Looking up the rest from reference TRBV28 and TRBJ1-4 gives the full variable domain: DVKVTQSSRYLVKRTGEKVFLECVQDMDHENMFWYRQDPGLGLRLIYFSYDVKMKEKGDIPEGYSVSREKKERFSLILESASTNQTSMYLCASSLVGQKLFFGSGTQLSVL.

The gene calls are TRBV28 and TRBJ1-1; no firm D call. Germline CDR1 MDHEN, CDR2 SYDVKM. This CDR3 contains 12 residues. Trimming removed 7 bases from V and 1 base from J, with 7 bases in between. For the CDR3, the DNA is TGTGCCAGCATGGCAGCGAACACTGAAGCTTTCTTT. Amino acids: CASMAANTEAFF.